The 5 T cell receptor beta chains below come from one sample, sequenced in a study of cytomegalovirus exposure and HLA in healthy donors. The PCR used 60 Vbeta and 13 Jbeta primers. The table came from immunoSEQ multiplex PCR; TCRdb's copy has only in-frame clones and leaves some out. The table has some 150,000 clones, 77% seen once. Sequencing was done on a sample of PBMCs. The origin of the receptors is a male donor in good health and CMV-seronegative.

The V and J genes are TRBV4-3 and TRBJ2-1; TRBD2 is a possible D gene (5 bases). Germline V lookup: CDR1 LGHNA, CDR2 YSLEER. The CDR3 is made up of 16 amino acids. Trimming took 1 base from V and 6 from J, leaving 16 bases between them. CDR3 residues: CASSQGWTGGRNEQFF. In DNA, the CDR3 is TGCGCCAGCAGCCAAGGGTGGACTGGAGGCCGCAATGAGCAGTTCTTC.

The rearrangement uses TRBV6-6 and TRBJ1-5, with 9 bases fitting TRBD1. Germline lookup yields CDR1 MNHNY and CDR2 SVGAGI (reference sequence). The CDR3 covers 15 residues. With V trimmed by 8 bases and J by 5 bases, 10 bases remained unmatched. The DNA of the CDR3 is TGTGCCAGCTCTCCTGAGGGACAGGGCTATCAGCCCCAGCATTTT. Residues: CASSPEGQGYQPQHF.

This chain uses TRBV12-5 with TRBJ2-7; TRBD2 is a possible D gene (6 bases). The CDR3 is 12 amino acids. Germline CDR1 is LGHNT and CDR2 is FRNRAP. Trimming left V 4 bases short and J 3 bases short, with 7 bases between. CDR3 sequence reads: CASGWGLYEQYF. The DNA of the CDR3 is TGTGCTAGTGGTTGGGGACTCTACGAGCAGTACTTC.

The table lists this clone with a few counts. As DNA, the CDR3 is TGTGCCAGCAGCTCCAGAACCGGGACTGGGAAGGCTGAAGCTTTCTTT. Translating it yields CASSSRTGTGKAEAFF. The V call is TRBV7-9, the J call TRBJ1-1; tentative D call: TRBD1 (5 bases). The CDR3 covers 16 residues. The V end was cut by 4 bases, the J end by 6 bases, with 21 bases between. The germline V gene has CDR1 SEHNR and CDR2 FQNEAQ (reference sequence).

V and J are TRBV2 and TRBJ2-5; the D gene is possibly TRBD1 (5 bases). CDR3 size: 14 residues. Trimming removed 6 bases at V and 5 bases at J, with 16 bases between. CDR1 and CDR2 from the germline V gene are SNHLY and FYNNEI. CDR3 coding DNA: TGTGCCAGCAGGCCGGCCACGAAGGGGGAGACCCAGTACTTC. Encoded protein: CASRPATKGETQYF.